Each of the 4 T cell receptor beta chains below was sequenced from the same sample in a study of shared clonotypes between healthy human individuals. The assay was immunoSEQ multiplex PCR, and TCRdb's table has in-frame clones only and misses some. The sample carries about 1.1 million clones, 75% to 80% recorded once. The specimen sequenced was memory CD4+ T cells from PBMCs. Subset described: CD45RA-negative fraction. These receptors all stem from a man aged 18 to 30 in good health. Some clones in this sample may be carry-over from other donors' samples.

The rearrangement links TRBV7-8 to TRBJ2-5; TRBD2 aligns across 11 bases. CDR3 length: 18 amino acids. CDR1 is SGHVS and CDR2 is FQNEAQ in the germline V gene. V shed 5 bases, J shed 1 base, and the junction held 12 bases outside the gene matches. Here the CDR3 DNA reads TGTGCCAGCAGCGCGTTCGTGGGACTAGCGGACCTCCAAGAGACCCAGTACTTC. Amino acids: CASSAFVGLADLQETQYF.

This clone was recorded at least ten times. Other nucleotide sequences from this sample produce the same CDR3. This chain connects TRBV28 to TRBJ1-5; D might be TRBD1 (5 bases). Germline V gene data show CDR1 as MDHEN and CDR2 as SYDVKM. This CDR3 spans 15 amino acids. V shed 2 bases and J shed 5 bases, with 13 bases lying between them. CDR3 residues: CASSLGGVGDQPQHF. Written as DNA, the CDR3 is TGTGCCAGCAGTTTAGGCGGCGTGGGGGATCAGCCCCAGCATTTT.

The chain couples TRBV2 to TRBJ2-2; 9 positions agree with TRBD1. J was trimmed by 5 bases and V by 11 bases; bases with no gene match: 6. In germline, CDR1 is SNHLY, CDR2 FYNNEI. CDR3 length: 13 amino acids. CDR3 sequence: CAWGQGGTGELFF. The DNA for the CDR3 is TGTGCCTGGGGACAGGGTGGTACCGGGGAGCTGTTTTTT.

This chain connects TRBV7-9 to TRBJ2-1; D perhaps matches TRBD1 (5 bases). V was clipped by 4 bases and J by 1 base, with 20 bases between them. The CDR3 is 18 amino acids. CDR1 is SEHNR, CDR2 FQNEAQ, per germline (reference sequence). CDR3 sequence (DNA): TGTGCCAGCAGCTCCCTCTTCAGGGAATTCGGATCCTACAATGAGCAGTTCTTC. This gives the protein CASSSLFREFGSYNEQFF.